This entry is about one T cell receptor beta chain. Its antigen is unknown. Per sample, a minimum of 6 million PBMCs were isolated. A sample-barcoded 5' primer and a J-beta primer mix were used in a second PCR of roughly 6 to 12 cycles. A single record per CDR3 protein comes from TCRdb applying MiXCR to the 5' RACE reads. The profile shows approximately 730,000 distinct CDR3 sequences, roughly 41% of them singletons. The germline V gene encodes CDR1 SGHRS and CDR2 YFSETQ. The CDR3 consists of 14 residues. This sample stems from a study of blood T cells in healthy people across ages. Study information: Template-switching capture recovered about one barcoded beta molecule per two T cells.

Study findings and constraints: Possibly confounding the expanded clonotype changes was the fact that donor CMV status was unknown.

The chain joins TRBV5-1 to TRBJ2-5; D gene unclear. The J call may be wrong; the DNA end is better matched by TRBJ2-7. The sequenced material came from blood. This TCR was recovered from a woman aged 60-70 years in good health. The CDR3 spells CASSLTNFFYEQYF. The CDR3 coding sequence is TGCGCCAGCAGCTTAACTAATTTTTTCTACGAGCAGTACTTC.